The rows below give T cell receptor beta chains drawn from one sample of a study of shared T cell receptors in the human thymus. Method: immunoSEQ multiplex PCR; TCRdb's copy keeps in-frame clones and lacks some. This sample has more than 550,000 clones; 80% to 90% occur once, and the top ten carry roughly 0.01%. These records were also assigned to another study, of human thymus T cells.

Sequenced material: thymocytes. The source is a girl under three years old with a congenital heart defect. The CDR3 runs from the conserved cysteine through the conserved F or W. Fields, in order: J gene, D gene, clone size, V gene, CDR3 protein, CDR3 DNA. D genes are given only for firm matches. Expanded clones are given a class, and other clones once, few, many or no size at all.

J gene: TRBJ2-4
D gene: .
clone size: .
V gene: TRBV4-1
CDR3 protein: CASSQDWQAIAKNIQYF
CDR3 DNA: TGCGCCAGCAGCCAAGATTGGCAAGCGATAGCCAAAAACATTCAGTACTTC

J gene: TRBJ2-5
D gene: .
clone size: .
V gene: TRBV5-4
CDR3 protein: CASSLRAGETQYF
CDR3 DNA: TGTGCCAGCAGCTTAAGGGCAGGGGAGACCCAGTACTTC

J gene: TRBJ1-4
D gene: TRBD1
clone size: .
V gene: TRBV6-6
CDR3 protein: CASSYDRAANEKLFF
CDR3 DNA: TGTGCCAGCAGTTACGACAGGGCAGCTAATGAAAAACTGTTTTTT

J gene: TRBJ2-3
D gene: TRBD1
clone size: .
V gene: TRBV5-8
CDR3 protein: CASSWPGQSTDTQYF
CDR3 DNA: TGTGCCAGCAGCTGGCCGGGACAGAGCACAGATACGCAGTATTTT

J gene: TRBJ2-7
D gene: TRBD2
clone size: .
V gene: TRBV29-1
CDR3 protein: CSVGLAGVEQYF
CDR3 DNA: TGCAGCGTTGGACTAGCGGGGGTCGAGCAGTACTTC

J gene: TRBJ1-1
D gene: .
clone size: .
V gene: TRBV27
CDR3 protein: CASFHGVAGKYMNTEAFF
CDR3 DNA: TGTGCCAGCTTCCATGGGGTGGCAGGGAAGTATATGAACACTGAAGCTTTCTTT

J gene: TRBJ1-1
D gene: .
clone size: .
V gene: TRBV19
CDR3 protein: CASSIREMNTEAFF
CDR3 DNA: TGTGCCAGTAGTATCCGAGAGATGAACACTGAAGCTTTCTTT

J gene: TRBJ2-7
D gene: TRBD2
clone size: .
V gene: TRBV11-2
CDR3 protein: CASSPFLAVGYEQYF
CDR3 DNA: TGTGCCAGCAGCCCCTTCCTAGCGGTGGGTTACGAGCAGTACTTC

J gene: TRBJ1-5
D gene: .
clone size: .
V gene: TRBV5-8
CDR3 protein: CASSYHLTGGAQHF
CDR3 DNA: TGTGCCAGCAGCTATCATCTCACAGGTGGGGCCCAGCATTTT

J gene: TRBJ1-2
D gene: TRBD1
clone size: few
V gene: TRBV5-6
CDR3 protein: CASSFGGTAYGYTF
CDR3 DNA: TGTGCCAGCAGCTTCGGCGGGACAGCTTATGGCTACACCTTC

J gene: TRBJ2-7
D gene: .
clone size: .
V gene: TRBV4-2
CDR3 protein: CASSQERIPMRETYEQYF
CDR3 DNA: TGTGCCAGCAGCCAAGAGAGGATTCCTATGAGGGAGACCTACGAGCAGTACTTC

J gene: TRBJ1-6
D gene: .
clone size: .
V gene: TRBV7-8
CDR3 protein: CASSLARDGYNSPLHF
CDR3 DNA: TGTGCCAGCAGCTTAGCCAGGGATGGCTATAATTCACCCCTCCACTTT

J gene: TRBJ2-5
D gene: TRBD1
clone size: .
V gene: TRBV27
CDR3 protein: CASSSRQGKWKETQYF
CDR3 DNA: TGTGCCAGCAGTTCAAGACAGGGGAAGTGGAAAGAGACCCAGTACTTC

J gene: TRBJ2-2
D gene: TRBD2
clone size: .
V gene: TRBV28
CDR3 protein: CASRGGRVRDRTGELFF
CDR3 DNA: TGTGCCAGTCGGGGGGGCCGAGTCCGCGATAGGACCGGGGAGCTGTTTTTT

J gene: TRBJ1-4
D gene: .
clone size: .
V gene: TRBV4-1
CDR3 protein: CASSHRTAEAEKLFF
CDR3 DNA: TGCGCCAGCAGCCACCGGACAGCCGAAGCGGAAAAACTGTTTTTT

J gene: TRBJ1-2
D gene: TRBD1
clone size: .
V gene: TRBV13
CDR3 protein: CASSQNPGQGNYGYTF
CDR3 DNA: TGTGCCAGCAGCCAGAATCCGGGACAGGGTAACTATGGCTACACCTTC

J gene: TRBJ2-4
D gene: TRBD1
clone size: .
V gene: TRBV9
CDR3 protein: CASSPFTGGQNIQYF
CDR3 DNA: TGTGCCAGCAGCCCTTTCACAGGGGGCCAAAACATTCAGTACTTC

J gene: TRBJ2-7
D gene: TRBD2
clone size: .
V gene: TRBV18
CDR3 protein: CASSPPKLAGSYEQYF
CDR3 DNA: TGTGCCAGCTCACCACCGAAGCTAGCGGGGTCCTACGAGCAGTACTTC

J gene: TRBJ1-5
D gene: .
clone size: .
V gene: TRBV4-1
CDR3 protein: CASSPKTDSAQHF
CDR3 DNA: TGCGCCAGCAGCCCGAAGACGGACTCAGCCCAGCATTTT

J gene: TRBJ2-5
D gene: TRBD2
clone size: .
V gene: TRBV29-1
CDR3 protein: CSVEPPPAGVETQYF
CDR3 DNA: TGCAGCGTTGAACCCCCCCCAGCGGGGGTAGAGACCCAGTACTTC

J gene: TRBJ1-5
D gene: .
clone size: .
V gene: TRBV19
CDR3 protein: CASSAIEDSNQPQHF
CDR3 DNA: TGTGCCAGTAGTGCAATCGAAGACAGTAATCAGCCCCAGCATTTT

J gene: TRBJ1-1
D gene: .
clone size: .
V gene: TRBV10-1
CDR3 protein: CASTKKAFF
CDR3 DNA: TGCGCCAGCACTAAAAAAGCTTTCTTT

J gene: TRBJ2-5
D gene: TRBD2
clone size: few
V gene: TRBV7-9
CDR3 protein: CASSPSTSGVQETQYF
CDR3 DNA: TGTGCCAGCAGCCCCTCCACTAGCGGGGTGCAAGAGACCCAGTACTTC

J gene: TRBJ1-2
D gene: .
clone size: .
V gene: TRBV29-1
CDR3 protein: CSVERGEDGYTF
CDR3 DNA: TGCAGCGTTGAACGAGGTGAAGATGGCTACACCTTC

J gene: TRBJ2-5
D gene: TRBD2
clone size: once
V gene: TRBV7-9
CDR3 protein: CASSLDGEGLVETQYF
CDR3 DNA: TGTGCCAGCAGCTTAGATGGGGAGGGACTAGTGGAGACCCAGTACTTC

J gene: TRBJ2-5
D gene: TRBD2
clone size: .
V gene: TRBV4-3
CDR3 protein: CASSQVRLAGALGQETQYF
CDR3 DNA: TGCGCCAGCAGCCAGGTCAGACTAGCGGGGGCCCTCGGGCAAGAGACCCAGTACTTC

J gene: TRBJ1-2
D gene: TRBD1
clone size: .
V gene: TRBV5-8
CDR3 protein: CASSFGCPNWTGDTGGYTF
CDR3 DNA: TGTGCCAGCAGCTTTGGTTGTCCTAACTGGACAGGGGATACGGGAGGCTACACCTTC

J gene: TRBJ1-5
D gene: .
clone size: .
V gene: TRBV6-6
CDR3 protein: CASSYFSGDSNQPQHF
CDR3 DNA: TGTGCCAGCAGTTACTTCTCGGGGGATAGCAATCAGCCCCAGCATTTT

J gene: TRBJ1-5
D gene: TRBD1
clone size: .
V gene: TRBV2
CDR3 protein: CASSGPGTGGNSNQPQHF
CDR3 DNA: TGTGCCAGCAGTGGCCCCGGGACAGGGGGCAATAGCAATCAGCCCCAGCATTTT

J gene: TRBJ2-3
D gene: .
clone size: .
V gene: TRBV27
CDR3 protein: CASSPYEATDTQYF
CDR3 DNA: TGTGCCAGCAGTCCGTATGAAGCGACAGATACGCAGTATTTT

J gene: TRBJ2-5
D gene: .
clone size: .
V gene: TRBV7-2
CDR3 protein: CASSLKSREQETQYF
CDR3 DNA: TGTGCCAGCAGCTTGAAGTCCCGCGAACAAGAGACCCAGTACTTC

J gene: TRBJ1-5
D gene: TRBD1
clone size: .
V gene: TRBV28
CDR3 protein: CASSLLTGGGGSNQPQHF
CDR3 DNA: TGTGCCAGCAGTTTACTGACAGGGGGAGGGGGTAGCAATCAGCCCCAGCATTTT

J gene: TRBJ2-1
D gene: TRBD2
clone size: .
V gene: TRBV4-1
CDR3 protein: CASSQPPSGGVYNEQFF
CDR3 DNA: TGCGCCAGCAGCCAACCTCCTAGCGGGGGGGTATACAATGAGCAGTTCTTC

J gene: TRBJ1-1
D gene: TRBD1
clone size: .
V gene: TRBV10-3
CDR3 protein: CAIRGTGGTEAFF
CDR3 DNA: TGTGCCATCAGAGGGACAGGGGGAACTGAAGCTTTCTTT

J gene: TRBJ1-2
D gene: .
clone size: .
V gene: TRBV28
CDR3 protein: CAGSRGAHGYTF
CDR3 DNA: TGTGCCGGCTCGCGGGGGGCTCATGGCTACACCTTC

J gene: TRBJ1-1
D gene: .
clone size: .
V gene: TRBV5-6
CDR3 protein: CASSLMAARGMNTEAFF
CDR3 DNA: TGTGCCAGCAGCTTGATGGCCGCACGAGGGATGAACACTGAAGCTTTCTTT

J gene: TRBJ1-2
D gene: TRBD1
clone size: few
V gene: TRBV18
CDR3 protein: CASSPRTPTGGVYGYTF
CDR3 DNA: TGTGCCAGCTCACCACGAACCCCGACAGGGGGGGTCTATGGCTACACCTTC

J gene: TRBJ2-7
D gene: TRBD1
clone size: few
V gene: TRBV5-1
CDR3 protein: CASSYPGTGKSYEQYF
CDR3 DNA: TGCGCCAGCAGCTACCCCGGGACAGGGAAGTCCTACGAGCAGTACTTC

J gene: TRBJ1-6
D gene: .
clone size: few
V gene: TRBV28
CDR3 protein: CASSLYSYSWQYNSPLHF
CDR3 DNA: TGTGCCAGCAGTTTATATTCTTACAGTTGGCAATATAATTCACCCCTCCACTTT

J gene: TRBJ1-2
D gene: .
clone size: .
V gene: TRBV29-1
CDR3 protein: CSVFFRDYGYTF
CDR3 DNA: TGCAGCGTATTCTTCAGGGACTATGGCTACACCTTC

J gene: TRBJ1-1
D gene: TRBD1
clone size: few
V gene: TRBV7-8
CDR3 protein: CASSYRDRVTEAFF
CDR3 DNA: TGTGCCAGCAGCTACCGGGACAGGGTCACTGAAGCTTTCTTT

J gene: TRBJ2-5
D gene: .
clone size: once
V gene: TRBV11-1
CDR3 protein: CASSSPVQKETQYF
CDR3 DNA: TGTGCCAGCAGCTCCCCCGTGCAGAAAGAGACCCAGTACTTC

J gene: TRBJ1-2
D gene: TRBD1
clone size: .
V gene: TRBV5-6
CDR3 protein: CASSLTRGGDRPYGYTF
CDR3 DNA: TGTGCCAGCAGCTTGACCCGCGGGGGGGACAGGCCGTATGGCTACACCTTC

J gene: TRBJ1-6
D gene: .
clone size: .
V gene: TRBV19
CDR3 protein: CASRGLGNNSPLHF
CDR3 DNA: TGTGCCAGTCGGGGGTTGGGGAATAATTCACCCCTCCACTTT

J gene: TRBJ1-2
D gene: .
clone size: .
V gene: TRBV5-1
CDR3 protein: CASSLSIEGESANYGYTF
CDR3 DNA: TGCGCCAGCAGCTTGTCTATAGAGGGAGAATCGGCTAACTATGGCTACACCTTC

J gene: TRBJ2-7
D gene: .
clone size: .
V gene: TRBV6-1
CDR3 protein: CASVKDRPSYEQYF
CDR3 DNA: TGTGCCAGCGTTAAGGACAGACCCTCCTACGAGCAGTACTTC

J gene: TRBJ2-7
D gene: .
clone size: .
V gene: TRBV5-5
CDR3 protein: CASSHYLLNAYEQYF
CDR3 DNA: TGTGCCAGCAGCCACTACTTATTAAATGCCTACGAGCAGTACTTC

J gene: TRBJ1-6
D gene: .
clone size: .
V gene: TRBV5-1
CDR3 protein: CASKPNLRPNSPLHF
CDR3 DNA: TGCGCCAGCAAGCCCAATCTGAGGCCCAATTCACCCCTCCACTTT

J gene: TRBJ2-6
D gene: .
clone size: .
V gene: TRBV15
CDR3 protein: CATGARGANVLTF
CDR3 DNA: TGTGCCACCGGGGCGCGGGGGGCCAACGTCCTGACTTTC